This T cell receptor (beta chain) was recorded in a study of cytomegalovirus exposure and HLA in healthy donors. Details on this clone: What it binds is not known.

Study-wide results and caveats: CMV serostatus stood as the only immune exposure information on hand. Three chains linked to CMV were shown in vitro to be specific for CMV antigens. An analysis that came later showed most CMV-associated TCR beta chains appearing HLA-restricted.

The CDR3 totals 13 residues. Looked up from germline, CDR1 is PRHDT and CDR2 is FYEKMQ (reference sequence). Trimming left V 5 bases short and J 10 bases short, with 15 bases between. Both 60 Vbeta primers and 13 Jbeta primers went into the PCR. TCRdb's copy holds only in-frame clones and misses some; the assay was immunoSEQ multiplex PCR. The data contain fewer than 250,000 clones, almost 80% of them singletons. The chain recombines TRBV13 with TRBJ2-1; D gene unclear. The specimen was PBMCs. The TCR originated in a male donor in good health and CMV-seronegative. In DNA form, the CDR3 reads TGTGCCAGCAGCGCCACAATAGCTGACGAGCAGTTCTTC. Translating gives CASSATIADEQFF.